The TCR beta chain under discussion was sequenced for a study of shared clonotypes between healthy human individuals. Study-wide results and limits: Relative to clonotypes present in all four donors, those not shared had lower generation probabilities. Rarefaction analysis demonstrated incomplete sorted-subset sequencing notwithstanding large depth.

In regard to this clone: What it recognizes is unknown.

Every immunoSEQ plate was one replicate of a subset's evenly spread DNA. Each PCR replicate from the sorted subsets contained 150 to 250 ng DNA, which is some 30,000 T cell genomes. Some clones are missing from TCRdb's copy, which holds only in-frame ones; the method was immunoSEQ multiplex PCR. Of 500,000 or so clones in the sample, approximately 95% were seen once. The CDR3 has 14 amino acids. The germline CDR1 and CDR2 sequences are SQVTM and ANQGSEA. Trimming took 3 bases from V and 5 from J; bases not matched to a gene: 5. Sequenced sample: naive CD4+ T cells sorted from blood. Sample subset: CD45RA+ positively selected. This receptor was identified in a woman aged 25 to 45 in good health. This chain uses TRBV29-1 with TRBJ2-7, with 12 bases aligning to TRBD1. The CDR3 sequence is CSVEGDRGPNEQYF. In DNA form, the CDR3 reads TGCAGCGTTGAGGGGGACAGGGGGCCAAACGAGCAGTACTTC.